This T cell receptor (beta chain) derives from a study of blood T cells in healthy people across ages (dated by TCRdb to the mid-2010s). Study-wide context: In model experiments, template switching captured roughly one uniquely barcoded TCR beta cDNA molecule for every two T cells. To track age-related changes in TCR beta repertoire diversity, the study relied on deep sequencing normalized with unique cDNA molecular identifiers. The donors were split into four age groups: young (average 16 years), middle-aged (more than 35), aged (more than 60) and long-lived (approximately 80). Two additional independent replicas of 1 million unique cDNA reads from the same blood draw were analyzed for two donors (one aged 18 to 30 and one aged 80 or older).

What the study reported, not specific to this receptor: Bulk unsorted PBMC profiling prevented conclusive comparison of naive and antigen-experienced compartments. A strong correlation was found between observed TCR beta diversity and the percentage of naive T cells measured by flow cytometry. Observed TCR beta diversity per million T cells fell roughly linearly with age, and a significant reduction was already apparent by age roughly 40. Compared with the aged group, the long-lived group had more naive CD4+ T cells, fewer expanded clones and increased TCR diversity, a pattern suggesting age selection. Because donor CMV infection status was unknown, age-related changes in expanded clonotypes were potentially confounded. Estimates of total diversity based on one million sequenced T cells were regarded as lower bounds and as underestimates.

Worth noting for this clonotype: The antigen it binds to is not known. Qualities for individual bases were not recorded, and no much larger clone is one base off.

For CDR1 and CDR2, the germline V gene lists KGHDR and SFDVKD. The trim is 0 bases for V and 5 bases for J, with a gap of 9 bases between the germline ends. There are 14 amino acids in the CDR3, from cysteine to phenylalanine inclusive. Only CDR3 DNA remains: 42 bases, in frame from the first base. The donors were under 40 Caucasian individuals from Russia, aged 6 to 90 years, who were systemically healthy. Around 10 milliliters of peripheral blood were drawn from each donor into EDTA-treated Vacutainer tubes. PBMCs were isolated by Ficoll-Paque density-gradient centrifugation, with at least 6.5 million obtained per sample. Total RNA, at least 5 micrograms per sample, was extracted from PBMCs with Trizol reagent. For every donor, flow cytometry on a PBMC aliquot measured the percentage of naive CD45RAhigh/CD27high T cells. Receptor amplification or capture employed 5' RACE. Sequencing relied on an Illumina HiSeq 2500. A second PCR of about 6 to 11 cycles was run with a J-beta primer mix and a sample-barcoded 5' primer. Each TCR beta cDNA molecule received a unique molecular identifier from a template-switch 5' adaptor carrying 12 random nucleotides. Each sample yielded at least 3 million CDR3-containing paired-end reads. All of the RNA was converted into first-strand cDNA using the Mint cDNA synthesis kit, with a TRBC-specific oligonucleotide serving as the primer. After uracil-DNA glycosylase treatment, a first 18-cycle PCR used universal primers M1SS and BC2_uni_R on all cDNA. The source study handled its data this way. Normalization of each sample was performed by random selection of 1 million high-quality reads, each carrying a distinct molecular identifier. Reads sharing molecular identifiers were discarded rather than binned into consensus sequences. CDR3 identification, clonotype clustering and error correction used MiTCR with a Q25 quality threshold and the strictest error-elimination algorithm. Lower-bound total TCR beta diversity was estimated with a nonparametric unseen species model using Euler transformation. In TCRdb, the public reads were trimmed at Q25 with fastp and aligned with MiXCR, with productive beta chains retained. Each CDR3 protein gets just one entry, which takes the most common genes and DNA from the rows behind it. These V and J calls derive from TCRdb rather than the authors' analysis. In all, the sample holds approximately 960,000 distinct CDR3 sequences, and 29% of those were seen once. The top ten hold about 10% of the sample.

The same specimen was also included in a second study, on T cells of mothers and their children. The other study reports the following: The donors were nine systemically healthy Caucasian individuals, made up of three mothers and their six children. cDNA synthesis used all of the extracted RNA, with around 1.4 ug of RNA in each 15 ul reaction. In the second PCR, the M1S primer added sample barcodes and 2-4 random nucleotides. Over 8.5 million TCR beta CDR3 reads were obtained for each mother, and about 3 million reads were obtained for each child. Thymic selection shapes the output of TCR recombination in a similar way in related and unrelated pairs, and inherited differences have a minor effect. Related mother-child pairs always showed normalized repertoire overlap that was slightly higher than in unrelated mother-child pairs, though the difference was never significant. With a sensitivity of about 100 clones per million clonotypes, no persistent microchimeric T cell clones were detected. Deep NGS was used in the study to compare the TCR beta repertoires of mothers and children and to look for features that separate related mother-child pairs from unrelated individuals. On average, the children were roughly 10 +/- 4 years old, while the mothers were about 40 +/- 4 years old. After adapter ligation with NEBNext reagents, the libraries were sequenced on Illumina HiSeq 2000 with 100+100 nt paired-end reads. To prevent cross-contamination, the mother and child libraries were prepared one month apart and sequenced in separate runs. Between about 500,000 and 2,100,000 distinct TCR beta clonotypes were identified per donor. Naive TCR beta clonotypes were estimated from low-frequency clonotypes matched to each donor's FACS-determined naive share, without sorting.

The sequence joins TRBV24-1 to TRBJ2-5; the D gene assignment is ambiguous. Sequencing used blood. The TCR sequence derives from a woman in her 40s in good health. The nucleotide sequence is given as TGTGCCACCAGTGATTTGGATGTCGGTGAGACCCAGTACTTC. Its protein product is CATSDLDVGETQYF.